Listed below are T cell receptor beta chains from one sample, sequenced in a study of cytomegalovirus exposure and HLA in healthy donors. Using immunoSEQ multiplex PCR, the repertoire was profiled, and TCRdb retains in-frame clones only, with some absent. Among about 100,000 clones, about 80% were seen once, and the ten largest hold about 0.71%. The material sequenced was PBMCs. These receptor sequences come from a woman aged 55-75 years in good health and CMV-seronegative. The CDR3 runs from the conserved cysteine through the conserved F or W. A D gene is named only where the DNA matches it firmly. Size is omitted from some rows. Given values are once, few, many or a class for expanded clones.

CDR3 length	V gene	J gene	D gene	clone size	CDR3 protein	CDR3 DNA
12	TRBV7-2	TRBJ2-1	-	-	CASSLSVNEQFF	TGTGCCAGCAGCTTATCGGTCAATGAGCAGTTCTTC
15	TRBV2	TRBJ1-3	-	-	CASSEMGRDGNTIYF	TGTGCCAGCAGTGAAATGGGCAGGGATGGAAACACCATATATTTT
13	TRBV28	TRBJ2-7	-	-	CASRPTSYYEQYF	TGTGCCAGCAGGCCCACGAGTTACTACGAGCAGTACTTC
17	TRBV7-9	TRBJ2-5	TRBD2	-	CASSSPQGSGYQETQYF	TGTGCCAGCAGCTCCCCCCAGGGTAGCGGGTACCAAGAGACCCAGTACTTC
15	TRBV19	TRBJ2-7	TRBD2	-	CASSSRTSGPYEQYF	TGTGCCAGTAGTAGCAGGACTAGCGGGCCCTACGAGCAGTACTTC
15	TRBV6-6	TRBJ2-7	-	-	CASSSDQGTSYEQYF	TGTGCCAGCAGTTCTGATCAGGGTACCTCCTACGAGCAGTACTTC
17	TRBV7-6	TRBJ1-1	TRBD1	-	CASSAAFGTGINTEAFF	TGTGCCAGCAGCGCTGCCTTTGGGACAGGGATCAACACTGAAGCTTTCTTT
16	TRBV18	TRBJ2-6	TRBD2	-	CASSPNLAAGANVLTF	TGTGCCAGCTCACCGAACCTAGCGGCTGGGGCCAACGTCCTGACTTTC
18	TRBV5-4	TRBJ1-2	-	once	CASSLWGQVGNTNYGYTF	TGTGCCAGCAGCTTGTGGGGCCAGGTGGGCAATACTAACTATGGCTACACCTTC
14	TRBV7-9	TRBJ1-1	-	-	CASSLPLTGTEAFF	TGTGCCAGCAGCCTACCCCTGACGGGCACTGAAGCTTTCTTT
19	TRBV5-1	TRBJ2-3	TRBD2	-	CASSLRLAGGRESTDTQYF	TGCGCCAGCAGCTTGAGACTAGCGGGGGGGCGAGAGAGCACAGATACGCAGTATTTT
14	TRBV5-1	TRBJ2-7	-	-	CASSLEQKGYEQYF	TGCGCCAGCAGCTTGGAGCAAAAGGGGTACGAGCAGTACTTC
14	TRBV5-4	TRBJ2-2	-	-	CASSLAPGNGELFF	TGTGCCAGCAGCTTGGCCCCGGGGAACGGGGAGCTGTTTTTT
15	TRBV19	TRBJ1-2	TRBD1	-	CASSPGQGAYNGYTF	TGTGCCAGTAGTCCCGGACAGGGGGCGTATAATGGCTACACCTTC
15	TRBV10-2	TRBJ2-2	-	-	CASSAGGRGTGELFF	TGCGCCAGCAGCGCTGGGGGGAGAGGGACCGGGGAGCTGTTTTTT
17	TRBV4-3	TRBJ2-4	TRBD2	-	CASSQDRAGGPKNIQYF	TGCGCCAGCAGCCAAGATCGGGCGGGGGGGCCCAAAAACATTCAGTACTTC
16	TRBV5-1	TRBJ2-7	-	few	CASSLDPQTGVYEQYF	TGCGCCAGCAGCTTGGACCCTCAAACGGGGGTCTACGAGCAGTACTTC
15	TRBV6-5	TRBJ1-4	-	-	CASSYRGGLNEKLFF	TGTGCCAGCAGTTACAGGGGGGGCCTTAATGAAAAACTGTTTTTT
14	TRBV5-4	TRBJ2-7	TRBD2	-	CASSPQAGVYEQYF	TGTGCCAGCAGCCCTCAGGCGGGGGTCTACGAGCAGTACTTC
15	TRBV6-6	TRBJ2-7	TRBD2	once	CASSLSGSGGYEQYF	TGTGCCAGCAGCCTCAGCGGGAGTGGAGGCTACGAGCAGTACTTC
13	TRBV7-2	TRBJ2-2	-	-	CASSPPSAGELFF	TGTGCCAGCAGCCCACCTAGCGCCGGGGAGCTGTTTTTT
15	TRBV19	TRBJ2-1	TRBD1	-	CATHQGGLSYNEQFF	TGTGCCACCCACCAAGGGGGCCTCTCCTACAATGAGCAGTTCTTC
16	TRBV5-4	TRBJ2-2	TRBD2	-	CASSGATSGGAWELFF	TGTGCCAGCAGCGGGGCGACTAGCGGGGGGGCCTGGGAGCTGTTTTTT
16	TRBV9	TRBJ2-1	TRBD1	-	CASSFSGQAADNEQFF	TGTGCCAGCAGCTTCTCCGGACAGGCCGCTGACAATGAGCAGTTCTTC
17	TRBV14	TRBJ2-5	TRBD1	-	CASSQGGRQGYQETQYF	TGTGCCAGCAGCCAAGGGGGCCGACAGGGATACCAAGAGACCCAGTACTTC
16	TRBV18	TRBJ1-1	-	-	CASSPPDRGTNTEAFF	TGTGCCAGCTCACCGCCAGATCGGGGGACGAACACTGAAGCTTTCTTT
14	TRBV28	TRBJ1-4	TRBD1	-	CASSPGQLNEKLFF	TGTGCCAGCAGCCCGGGACAGCTAAATGAAAAACTGTTTTTT
11	TRBV20-1	TRBJ2-7	-	-	CSARAQYEQYF	TGCAGTGCTAGAGCACAATACGAGCAGTACTTC